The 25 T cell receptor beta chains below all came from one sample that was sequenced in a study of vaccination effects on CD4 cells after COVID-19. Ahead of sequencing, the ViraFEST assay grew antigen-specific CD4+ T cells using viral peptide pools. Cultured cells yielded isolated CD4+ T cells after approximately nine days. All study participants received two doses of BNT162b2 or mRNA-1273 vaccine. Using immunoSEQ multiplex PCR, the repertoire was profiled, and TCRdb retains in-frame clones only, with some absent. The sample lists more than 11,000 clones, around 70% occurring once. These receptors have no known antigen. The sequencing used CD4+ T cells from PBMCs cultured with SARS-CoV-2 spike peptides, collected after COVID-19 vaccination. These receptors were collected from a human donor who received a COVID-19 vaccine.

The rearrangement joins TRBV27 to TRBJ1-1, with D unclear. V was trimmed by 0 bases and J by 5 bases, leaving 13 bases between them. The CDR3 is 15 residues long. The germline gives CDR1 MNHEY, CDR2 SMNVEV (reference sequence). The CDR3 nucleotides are TGTGCCAGCAGTTTATCAGGCACCCTGGGGACTGAAGCTTTCTTT. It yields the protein CASSLSGTLGTEAFF.

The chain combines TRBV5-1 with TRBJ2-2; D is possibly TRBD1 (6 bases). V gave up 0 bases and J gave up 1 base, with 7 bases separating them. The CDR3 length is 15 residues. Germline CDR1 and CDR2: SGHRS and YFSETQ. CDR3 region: CASSLAGENTGELFF. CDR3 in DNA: TGCGCCAGCAGCTTGGCAGGGGAGAACACCGGGGAGCTGTTTTTT.

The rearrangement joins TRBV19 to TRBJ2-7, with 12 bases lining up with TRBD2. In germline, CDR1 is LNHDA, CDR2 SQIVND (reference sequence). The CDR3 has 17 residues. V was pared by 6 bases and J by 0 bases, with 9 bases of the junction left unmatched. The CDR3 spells CASSLTSGRGGSYEQYF. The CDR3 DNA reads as TGTGCCAGTAGCTTGACTAGCGGGAGAGGGGGCTCCTACGAGCAGTACTTC.

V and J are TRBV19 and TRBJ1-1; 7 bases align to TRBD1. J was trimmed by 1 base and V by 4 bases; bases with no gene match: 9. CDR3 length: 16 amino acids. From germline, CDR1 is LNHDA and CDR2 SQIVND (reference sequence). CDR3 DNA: TGTGCCAGTAGTAGGGACAGTCGGGTAGGGAACACTGAAGCTTTCTTT. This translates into CASSRDSRVGNTEAFF.

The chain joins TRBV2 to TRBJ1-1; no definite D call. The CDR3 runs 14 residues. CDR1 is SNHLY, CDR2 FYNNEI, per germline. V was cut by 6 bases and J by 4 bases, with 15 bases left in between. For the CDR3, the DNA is TGTGCCAGCAGGGCTAGCGGAGATACCACTGAAGCTTTCTTT. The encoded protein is CASRASGDTTEAFF.

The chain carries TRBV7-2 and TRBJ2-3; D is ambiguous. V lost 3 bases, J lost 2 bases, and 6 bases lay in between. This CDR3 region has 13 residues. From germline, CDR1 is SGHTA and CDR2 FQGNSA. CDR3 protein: CASSLSYTDTQYF. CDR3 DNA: TGTGCCAGCAGCTTGTCCTACACAGATACGCAGTATTTT.

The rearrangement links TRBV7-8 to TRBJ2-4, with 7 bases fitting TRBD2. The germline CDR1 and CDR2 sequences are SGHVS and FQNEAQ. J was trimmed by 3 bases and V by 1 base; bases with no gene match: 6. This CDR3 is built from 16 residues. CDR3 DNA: TGTGCCAGCAGCTTAGTCCCGCGGGGGTACAAAAACATTCAGTACTTC. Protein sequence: CASSLVPRGYKNIQYF.

The DNA for the CDR3 is TGCGCCAGCAGCTTAGCAGGTCCACCCCTCGACGCCGGGGAGCTGTTTTTT. Its translation is CASSLAGPPLDAGELFF. This chain connects TRBV5-1 to TRBJ2-2; D is undetermined. Per the germline V gene, CDR1 is SGHRS and CDR2 is YFSETQ. Trimming shortened V by 2 bases and J by 6 bases, and 20 bases separated the two germline ends. The CDR3 length is 17 residues. The variable domain in full, with the rest retrieved from reference TRBV5-1 and TRBJ2-2, is KAGVTQTPRYLIKTRGQQVTLSCSPISGHRSVSWYQQTPGQGLQFLFEYFSETQRNKGNFPGRFSGRQFSNSRSEMNVSTLELGDSALYLCASSLAGPPLDAGELFFGEGSRLTVL.

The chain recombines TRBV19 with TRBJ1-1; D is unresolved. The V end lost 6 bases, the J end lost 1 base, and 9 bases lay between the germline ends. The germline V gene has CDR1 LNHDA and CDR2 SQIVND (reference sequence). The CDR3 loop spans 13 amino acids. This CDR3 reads CASSTDTNTEAFF. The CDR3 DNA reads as TGTGCCAGTAGCACGGATACGAACACTGAAGCTTTCTTT.

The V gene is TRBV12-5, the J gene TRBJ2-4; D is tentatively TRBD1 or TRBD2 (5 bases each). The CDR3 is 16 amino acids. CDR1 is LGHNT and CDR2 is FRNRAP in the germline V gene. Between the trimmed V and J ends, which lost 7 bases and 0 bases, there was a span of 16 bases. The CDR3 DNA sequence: TGTGCTAGTGCCCCCGGGACCCACGAAGCCAAAAACATTCAGTACTTC. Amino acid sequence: CASAPGTHEAKNIQYF.

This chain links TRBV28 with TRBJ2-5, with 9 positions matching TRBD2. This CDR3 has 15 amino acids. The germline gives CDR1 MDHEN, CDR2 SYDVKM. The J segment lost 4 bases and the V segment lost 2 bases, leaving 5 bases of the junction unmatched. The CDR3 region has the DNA TGTGCCAGCAGTTTAATGCGGACTAGCGTAGAGACCCAGTACTTC. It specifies CASSLMRTSVETQYF.

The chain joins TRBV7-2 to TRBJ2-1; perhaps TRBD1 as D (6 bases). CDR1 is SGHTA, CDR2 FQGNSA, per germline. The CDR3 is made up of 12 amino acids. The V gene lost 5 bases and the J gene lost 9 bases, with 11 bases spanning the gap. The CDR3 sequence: CASSPGVGEQFF. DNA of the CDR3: TGTGCCAGCAGCCCAGGGGTGGGTGAGCAGTTCTTC. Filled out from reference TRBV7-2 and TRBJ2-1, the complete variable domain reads GAGVSQSPSNKVTEKGKDVELRCDPISGHTALYWYRQSLGQGLEFLIYFQGNSAPDKSGLPSDRFSAERTGGSVSTLTIQRTQQEDSAVYLCASSPGVGEQFFGPGTRLTVL.

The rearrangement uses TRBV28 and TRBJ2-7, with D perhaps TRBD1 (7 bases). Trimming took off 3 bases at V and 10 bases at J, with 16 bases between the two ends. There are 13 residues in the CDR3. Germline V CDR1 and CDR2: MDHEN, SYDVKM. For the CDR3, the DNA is TGTGCCAGCAGTTTTGGGGGCAGGGGGGAACAGTACTTC. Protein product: CASSFGGRGEQYF.

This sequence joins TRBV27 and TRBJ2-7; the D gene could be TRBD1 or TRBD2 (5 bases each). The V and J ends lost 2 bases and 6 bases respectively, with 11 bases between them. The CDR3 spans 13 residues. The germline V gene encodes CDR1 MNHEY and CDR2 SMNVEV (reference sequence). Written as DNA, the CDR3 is TGTGCCAGCAGTTTAATATGGGGGAGCGAGCAGTACTTC. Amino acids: CASSLIWGSEQYF.

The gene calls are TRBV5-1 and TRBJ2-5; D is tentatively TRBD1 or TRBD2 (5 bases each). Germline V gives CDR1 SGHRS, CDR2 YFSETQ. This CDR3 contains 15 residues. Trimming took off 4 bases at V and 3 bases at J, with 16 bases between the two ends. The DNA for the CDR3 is TGCGCCAGCAGCGCCGGGGTGGGGCAGAAAGAGACCCAGTACTTC. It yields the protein CASSAGVGQKETQYF.

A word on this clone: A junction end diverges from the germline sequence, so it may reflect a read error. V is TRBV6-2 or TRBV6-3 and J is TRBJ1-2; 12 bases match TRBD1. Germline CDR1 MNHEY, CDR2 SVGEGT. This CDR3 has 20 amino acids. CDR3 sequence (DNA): TGTGCCAGCAGTTACTCCCCCCACCGGGACAGGGGGCGCCCTAAATATGGCTACACCTTC. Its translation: CASSYSPHRDRGRPKYGYTF.

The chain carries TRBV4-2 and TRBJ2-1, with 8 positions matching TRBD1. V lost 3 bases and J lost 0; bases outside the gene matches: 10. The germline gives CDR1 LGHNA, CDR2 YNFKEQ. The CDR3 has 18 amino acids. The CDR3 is CASSQADRGTISYNEQFF. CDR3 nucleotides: TGTGCCAGCAGCCAGGCCGACAGGGGTACGATCTCCTACAATGAGCAGTTCTTC.

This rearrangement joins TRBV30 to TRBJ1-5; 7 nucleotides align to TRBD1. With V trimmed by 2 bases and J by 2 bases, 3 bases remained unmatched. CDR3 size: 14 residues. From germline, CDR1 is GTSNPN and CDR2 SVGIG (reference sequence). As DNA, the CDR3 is TGTGCCTGGAGTATACAGGGGCGCAATCAGCCCCAGCATTTT. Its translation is CAWSIQGRNQPQHF.

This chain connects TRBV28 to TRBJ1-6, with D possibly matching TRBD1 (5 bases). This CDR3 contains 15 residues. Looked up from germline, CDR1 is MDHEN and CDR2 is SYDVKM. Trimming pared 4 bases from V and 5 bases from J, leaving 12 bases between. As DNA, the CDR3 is TGTGCCAGCAGTTGGTCGGGGGGGGATAATTCACCCCTCCACTTT. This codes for CASSWSGGDNSPLHF.

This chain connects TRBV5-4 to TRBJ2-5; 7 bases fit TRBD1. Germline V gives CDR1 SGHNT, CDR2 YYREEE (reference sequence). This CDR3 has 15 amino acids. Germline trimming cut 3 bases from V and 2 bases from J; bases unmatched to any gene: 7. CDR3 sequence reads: CASSSTYRGQETQYF. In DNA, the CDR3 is TGTGCCAGCAGCTCCACCTACAGGGGACAAGAGACCCAGTACTTC.

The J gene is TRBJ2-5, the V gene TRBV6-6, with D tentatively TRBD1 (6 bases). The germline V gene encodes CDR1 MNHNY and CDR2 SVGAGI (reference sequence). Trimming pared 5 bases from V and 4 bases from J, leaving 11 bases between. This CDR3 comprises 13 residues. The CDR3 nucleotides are TGTGCCAGCAGTCCGGGGACACGAGAGACCCAGTACTTC. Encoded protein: CASSPGTRETQYF.

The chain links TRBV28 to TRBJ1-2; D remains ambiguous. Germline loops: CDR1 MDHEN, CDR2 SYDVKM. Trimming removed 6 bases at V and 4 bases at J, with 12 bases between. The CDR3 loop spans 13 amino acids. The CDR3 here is CASSFSLPYGYTF. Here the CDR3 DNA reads TGTGCCAGCAGCTTCTCGCTCCCCTATGGCTACACCTTC.

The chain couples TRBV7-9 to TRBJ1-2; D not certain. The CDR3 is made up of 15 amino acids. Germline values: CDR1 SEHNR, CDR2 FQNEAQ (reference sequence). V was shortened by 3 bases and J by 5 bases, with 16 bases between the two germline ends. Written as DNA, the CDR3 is TGTGCCAGCAGCTTGATCCAAAGCGGCCTTTATGGCTACACCTTC. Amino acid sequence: CASSLIQSGLYGYTF.

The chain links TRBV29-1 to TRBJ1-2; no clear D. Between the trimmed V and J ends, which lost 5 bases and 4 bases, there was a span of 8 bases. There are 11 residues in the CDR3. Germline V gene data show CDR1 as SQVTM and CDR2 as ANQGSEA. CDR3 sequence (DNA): TGCAGCGTTTTACAGTCCTATGGCTACACCTTC. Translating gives CSVLQSYGYTF.

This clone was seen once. The CDR3 coding sequence is TGTGCCAGCAGCTTGGCGGCCCAAGAGACCCAGTACTTC. This encodes CASSLAAQETQYF. The rearrangement links TRBV5-4 to TRBJ2-5; D ambiguous. The CDR3 has 13 residues. V shed 0 bases and J shed 1 base, with 4 bases lying between them. CDR1 and CDR2 from the germline V gene are SGHNT and YYREEE (reference sequence).